Below are 27 T cell receptor beta chains sequenced from a single sample in a study of blood T cell repertoires in COVID-19. TCRdb keeps only in-frame clones here, not all; method: immunoSEQ multiplex PCR. Here the sample spans 200,000 to 250,000 clones, roughly 85% being singletons. Material: PBMCs or T cells enriched from blood (not recorded which). The source of these receptors is a middle-aged woman with acute COVID-19.

This clone appeared once. This rearrangement joins TRBV5-1 to TRBJ2-2, with 16 bases identical to TRBD2. The trim removed 6 bases at V and 6 bases at J, leaving 2 bases unmatched. The CDR3 totals 15 residues. CDR1 SGHRS and CDR2 YFSETQ come from the germline V gene. CDR3 sequence (DNA): TGCGCCAGCACGGGACTAGCGGGAGGGCCCGGGGAGCTGTTTTTT. This translates into CASTGLAGGPGELFF.

The gene calls are TRBV7-6 and TRBJ1-1, with D perhaps TRBD1 (6 bases). The CDR3 has 17 residues. CDR1 is SGHVS and CDR2 is FNYEAQ in the germline V gene. The V gene lost 5 bases and the J gene lost 8 bases, with 27 bases spanning the gap. CDR3 residues: CASSQTPLPTGRREAFF. In nucleotides, the CDR3 is TGTGCCAGCAGCCAAACACCCCTTCCAACAGGGCGCCGAGAAGCTTTCTTT.

As DNA, the CDR3 is TGTGCCAGCTCTTCGGGGGGACAGGGGGAATATGAGCAGTTCTTC. Residues: CASSSGGQGEYEQFF. The genes are TRBV27 and TRBJ2-1, with TRBD1 matching over 11 bases. This CDR3 has 15 amino acids. Germline V gives CDR1 MNHEY, CDR2 SMNVEV (reference sequence). V shed 8 bases, J shed 8 bases, and the junction held 11 bases outside the gene matches.

The chain recombines TRBV27 with TRBJ2-3; D is possibly TRBD1 (6 bases). CDR1 and CDR2 from the germline V gene are MNHEY and SMNVEV (reference sequence). The CDR3 totals 14 residues. V lost 7 bases to trimming and J lost 2 bases, with 13 bases between them. The CDR3 region is CASTSGHPTDTQYF. The CDR3 DNA reads as TGTGCCAGCACCTCGGGACACCCCACAGATACGCAGTATTTT.

This clone was recorded once. Its ends do not fully match the called genes, so a read error is possible. This chain joins TRBV7-8 and TRBJ2-7, with 7 bases matching TRBD2. This CDR3 region has 15 residues. Germline lookup yields CDR1 SGHVS and CDR2 FQNEAQ. Here the CDR3 reads CASSLAAAGYYEQYF. In DNA, the CDR3 is TGTGCCAGCAGCCTAGCCGCAGCGGGGTACTACGAGCAGTACTTC.

The rearrangement joins TRBV5-1 to TRBJ2-1, with D hard to call. With 5 bases removed from V and 6 bases from J, the gap between germline ends came to 6 bases. The CDR3 has 11 residues. In germline, CDR1 is SGHRS, CDR2 YFSETQ. The CDR3 loop reads CASRWSNEQFF. The DNA of the CDR3 is TGCGCCAGCAGATGGAGCAATGAGCAGTTCTTC.

A few counts support this clone. This chain uses TRBV4-1 with TRBJ2-1; perhaps TRBD2 as D (6 bases). V was trimmed by 0 bases and J by 2 bases, leaving 11 bases between them. The CDR3 has 16 residues. Germline CDR1 MGHRA, CDR2 YSYEKL. The CDR3 loop reads CASSQDPGSTYNEQFF. In nucleotides, the CDR3 is TGCGCCAGCAGCCAAGATCCCGGGAGCACCTACAATGAGCAGTTCTTC.

This clone came up a few times. In the same sample, other DNA sequences code for this CDR3. The V gene is TRBV5-1, the J gene TRBJ2-7; 9 positions match TRBD1. Germline V gene lookup returns CDR1 SGHRS and CDR2 YFSETQ. Trimming cost V 0 bases and J 2 bases; bases outside gene matches: 0. The CDR3 consists of 14 residues. In nucleotides, the CDR3 is TGCGCCAGCAGCTTGGGACAGGGGGCCTACGAGCAGTACTTC. Amino acids: CASSLGQGAYEQYF. Drawing the rest from reference TRBV5-1 and TRBJ2-7, the complete variable domain is KAGVTQTPRYLIKTRGQQVTLSCSPISGHRSVSWYQQTPGQGLQFLFEYFSETQRNKGNFPGRFSGRQFSNSRSEMNVSTLELGDSALYLCASSLGQGAYEQYFGPGTRLTVT.

Only a few counts were recorded for this clone. The rearrangement links TRBV15 to TRBJ2-1, with D unresolved. V dropped 1 base and J dropped 9 bases, with 4 bases sitting between them. This CDR3 is built from 11 residues. Germline CDR1 reads LNHNV; CDR2 reads YYDKDF (reference sequence). The CDR3 protein is CATSRAGEQFF. CDR3 DNA sequence: TGTGCCACCAGCAGAGCGGGTGAGCAGTTCTTC.

The V call is TRBV10-2, the J call TRBJ1-3; TRBD1 agrees at 8 bases. With V trimmed by 0 bases and J by 4 bases, 8 bases remained unmatched. This CDR3 has 17 residues. In germline, CDR1 is WSHSY, CDR2 SAAADI. CDR3 in amino acids: CASSESLGQATGNTIYF. The CDR3 DNA reads TGCGCCAGCAGTGAGTCGTTGGGACAGGCTACGGGAAACACCATATATTTT.

Only a few counts were recorded for this clone. The V gene is TRBV25-1, the J gene TRBJ2-6, with D hard to call. The CDR3 extends over 15 amino acids. CDR1 and CDR2 (germline): MGHDK, SYGVNS. The V gene lost 3 bases and the J gene lost 1 base, with 7 bases spanning the gap. The CDR3 region has the DNA TGTGCCAGCAGTGATAGTTTTTCTGGGGCCAACGTCCTGACTTTC. It is translated as CASSDSFSGANVLTF.

The chain uses TRBV18 and TRBJ2-7, with 7 bases that match TRBD1. There are 13 residues in the CDR3. Germline V gene data show CDR1 as KGHSH and CDR2 as LQKENI. Unmatched junction bases numbered 9, after V lost 6 bases and J lost 7 bases. The CDR3 region is CASSSTGTGEQYF. The CDR3, as DNA: TGTGCCAGCTCGTCGACAGGGACGGGAGAGCAGTACTTC.

The gene calls are TRBV7-6 and TRBJ2-1, with 7 bases that match TRBD2. The CDR3 is 16 residues long. Germline trimming cut 5 bases from V and 7 bases from J; bases unmatched to any gene: 14. Germline lookup yields CDR1 SGHVS and CDR2 FNYEAQ. CDR3 coding DNA: TGTGCCAGCAGCCGCCTGTTTGAAGCGGGGTGGAATGAGCAGTTCTTC. Its protein is CASSRLFEAGWNEQFF.

The chain has TRBV6-2 or TRBV6-3 and TRBJ1-3; D gene unclear. Germline CDR1 and CDR2: MNHEY and SVGEGT. This CDR3 spans 14 amino acids. V lost 6 bases to trimming and J lost 1 base, with 10 bases between them. CDR3 DNA sequence: TGTGCCAGCAGCGGGAGGGCATCTGGAAACACCATATATTTT. Amino acid sequence: CASSGRASGNTIYF.

The chain combines TRBV15 with TRBJ2-5, with a tentative D call TRBD2 (6 bases). The CDR3 extends over 15 amino acids. Trimming removed 0 bases at V and 4 bases at J, with 12 bases between. The germline CDR1 and CDR2 sequences are LNHNV and YYDKDF (reference sequence). The CDR3 sequence: CATSRDGQAGETQYF. CDR3 DNA: TGTGCCACCAGCAGAGATGGGCAAGCGGGAGAGACCCAGTACTTC.

This rearrangement joins TRBV28 to TRBJ2-7, with D perhaps matching TRBD1 (5 bases). The V gene lost 2 bases and the J gene lost 1 base, with 12 bases spanning the gap. Germline-derived CDR1 and CDR2 are MDHEN and SYDVKM. This CDR3 is built from 15 residues. The CDR3: CASSLATAYSYEQYF. CDR3 coding DNA: TGTGCCAGCAGTTTAGCGACAGCCTATTCCTACGAGCAGTACTTC.

The chain links TRBV24-1 to TRBJ1-2; TRBD1 matches at 11 bases. The CDR3 is made up of 14 amino acids. Germline trimming cut 7 bases from V and 8 bases from J; bases unmatched to any gene: 8. The germline V gene has CDR1 KGHDR and CDR2 SFDVKD. CDR3 nucleotide sequence: TGTGCCACCAGCGTACCGGGACAGGGGGGAGGCTACACCTTC. Its protein product is CATSVPGQGGGYTF.

This clone was observed a single time. The gene calls are TRBV3-1 (or the pseudogene TRBV3-2) and TRBJ1-5; a weak D match, TRBD1 (6 bases). V lost 3 bases, J lost 0 bases, and 15 bases lay in between. The CDR3 length is 17 residues. Germline V gene sequence: CDR1 LGHDT, CDR2 YNNKEL (reference sequence). CDR3 residues: CASSHPDRPDSNQPQHF. In nucleotides, the CDR3 is TGTGCCAGCAGCCACCCTGACAGGCCCGATAGCAATCAGCCCCAGCATTTT.

This chain links TRBV4-3 with TRBJ2-7; 10 nucleotides line up with TRBD2. The germline gives CDR1 LGHNA, CDR2 YSLEER. J was trimmed by 3 bases and V by 0 bases; bases with no gene match: 2. CDR3 length equals 15 residues. This CDR3 reads CASSQDRTSGYEQYF. DNA for the CDR3: TGCGCCAGCAGCCAAGATAGGACTAGCGGCTACGAGCAGTACTTC.

Ten or more counts support this clone. The J gene is TRBJ2-1, the V gene TRBV6-2 or TRBV6-3; possibly TRBD2 for D (5 bases). Germline lookup yields CDR1 MNHEY and CDR2 SVGEGT. V lost 5 bases and J 9 bases, leaving 17 bases between the germline ends. The CDR3 runs 14 residues. Here the CDR3 reads CASSLAVGRGEQFF. DNA of the CDR3: TGTGCCAGCAGTCTCGCGGTCGGACGGGGTGAGCAGTTCTTC.

A few counts support this clone. CDR3 sequence: CASSPRTGESSYEQYF. In DNA, the CDR3 is TGTGCCAGCAGCCCGCGGACAGGAGAATCCTCCTACGAGCAGTACTTC. V gene TRBV4-2 combines with J gene TRBJ2-7; 7 nucleotides match TRBD1. The CDR3 length is 16 residues. The V gene's germline CDR1 is LGHNA and CDR2 YNFKEQ. V was clipped by 4 bases and J by 0 bases; unmatched bases: 9.

A few counts support this clone. The junction does not match germline at one end; this may be a read error. V and J are TRBV24-1 and TRBJ2-2; TRBD1 agrees at 7 bases. The CDR3 has 15 amino acids. Germline assignment: CDR1 KGHDR and CDR2 SFDVKD. In DNA form, the CDR3 reads TGTGCCACGAGTGCCCGACAGGGAAGGACCGGGGAGCTGTTTTTT. Translating it yields CATSARQGRTGELFF.

V gene TRBV5-1 combines with J gene TRBJ2-3, with D possibly being TRBD2 (5 bases). V lost 3 bases to trimming and J lost 6 bases, with 5 bases between them. Germline CDR1 is SGHRS and CDR2 is YFSETQ. The CDR3 has 11 residues. The CDR3 here is CASSSGDTQYF. Here the CDR3 DNA reads TGCGCCAGCAGCTCGGGGGATACGCAGTATTTT.

This chain links TRBV5-5 with TRBJ1-2; 7 bases agree with TRBD1. The CDR3 has 16 amino acids. Germline-derived CDR1 and CDR2 are SGHKS and YYEKEE (reference sequence). Trimming cost V 4 bases and J 5 bases; bases outside gene matches: 14. CDR3 sequence (DNA): TGTGCCAGCAGCCCGAATCCGACAGGGCTAGAATATGGCTACACCTTC. Protein sequence: CASSPNPTGLEYGYTF.

This clone was observed a single time. The chain couples TRBV7-2 to TRBJ2-3; no reliable D call. The germline V gene encodes CDR1 SGHTA and CDR2 FQGNSA. V gave up 2 bases and J gave up 3 bases, with 12 bases separating them. The CDR3 has 15 residues. The CDR3, as DNA: TGTGCCAGCAGCTTATTTGGTGCGTGGACAGATACGCAGTATTTT. As protein: CASSLFGAWTDTQYF. The variable domain in full, with the rest retrieved from reference TRBV7-2 and TRBJ2-3, is GAGVSQSPSNKVTEKGKDVELRCDPISGHTALYWYRQSLGQGLEFLIYFQGNSAPDKSGLPSDRFSAERTGGSVSTLTIQRTQQEDSAVYLCASSLFGAWTDTQYFGPGTRLTVL.

This chain uses TRBV24-1 with TRBJ2-1, with 8 nucleotides matching TRBD2. This CDR3 is 15 amino acids long. The V and J ends lost 3 bases and 6 bases, in that order; junction bases with no gene match: 6. Germline V gives CDR1 KGHDR, CDR2 SFDVKD. The CDR3 reads CATSDTGTRPNEQFF. The CDR3 DNA reads as TGTGCCACCAGTGATACCGGGACTAGACCCAATGAGCAGTTCTTC.

This clone occurred once. J is TRBJ2-1 and V is TRBV6-2 or TRBV6-3, with TRBD2 as a possible D gene (6 bases). V was cut by 5 bases and J by 9 bases, with 14 bases left in between. The CDR3 totals 13 residues. The germline V gene has CDR1 MNHEY and CDR2 SVGEGT. Written as DNA, the CDR3 is TGTGCCAGCAGTACCCGACTAGTATCTGAGCAGTTCTTC. Translated, it gives CASSTRLVSEQFF.